This is a list of T cell receptor beta chains from one sample in a study of blood T cell repertoires in COVID-19. The assay was immunoSEQ multiplex PCR, and TCRdb's table has in-frame clones only and misses some. Among 200,000 to 250,000 clones listed, 90% to 95% were seen once. The sequenced material came from PBMCs or T cells enriched from blood (not recorded which). These receptor sequences come from a young woman who had recovered from COVID-19. Both conserved end residues are part of each CDR3. D genes are given only for firm matches. Clone size is given for some rows only: seen once, a few or many times, or a class if the clone is expanded.

>NA|TRBV18|NA|TRBJ1-1
TGTGCCAGCTCGGCCCGACCCGGACTTTTCACTGAAGCTTTCTTT
CASSARPGLFTEAFF
>NA|TRBV19|TRBD1|TRBJ1-5
TGTGCCAGTAGGACAGGGTATAGCAATCAGCCCCAGCATTTT
CASRTGYSNQPQHF
>NA|TRBV19|TRBD1|TRBJ1-2
TGTGCCAGTAGTGCCGGACAGGGGGCGAACTATGGCTACACCTTC
CASSAGQGANYGYTF
>NA|TRBV4-1|NA|TRBJ1-1
TGCGCCAGCAGCCAGGACGATCGGGCGGGGAACACTGAAGCTTTCTTT
CASSQDDRAGNTEAFF
>NA|TRBV5-1|NA|TRBJ1-1
TGCGCCAGCAGCGTACAGGGTCGAGGGGAAGCTTTCTTT
CASSVQGRGEAFF
>NA|TRBV19|NA|TRBJ1-6
TGTGCCAGTAGTATTGGGAGCTCCTATAATTCACCCCTCCACTTT
CASSIGSSYNSPLHF
>NA|TRBV5-1|NA|TRBJ1-5
TGCGCCAGCAGCTTGGGAGATTATAGCAATCAGCCCCAGCATTTT
CASSLGDYSNQPQHF
>NA|TRBV18|TRBD1|TRBJ1-1
TGTGCCAGCTCACCGACAGGGGGCTCGGCTGAAGCTTTCTTT
CASSPTGGSAEAFF
>NA|TRBV29-1|NA|TRBJ1-1
TGCAGCGTTGAAGAATGGGGCAGGGGCTCTGAAGCTTTCTTT
CSVEEWGRGSEAFF
>NA|TRBV29-1|NA|TRBJ1-2
TGCAGCGTTGCGGCGGACTGGGGCTACACCTTC
CSVAADWGYTF
>NA|TRBV7-9|TRBD1|TRBJ1-5
TGTGCCAGCAGCTCACAGGGGGCCCTAAGCAATCAGCCCCAGCATTTT
CASSSQGALSNQPQHF
>few|TRBV5-4|NA|TRBJ1-1
TGTGCCAGCAGCCTCCTCGCGGGGTTGGGTGAAGCTTTCTTT
CASSLLAGLGEAFF
>NA|TRBV29-1|TRBD2|TRBJ2-2
TGCAGTGTGGGAGGGGCTGGAGCCGGGGAGCTGTTTTTT
CSVGGAGAGELFF